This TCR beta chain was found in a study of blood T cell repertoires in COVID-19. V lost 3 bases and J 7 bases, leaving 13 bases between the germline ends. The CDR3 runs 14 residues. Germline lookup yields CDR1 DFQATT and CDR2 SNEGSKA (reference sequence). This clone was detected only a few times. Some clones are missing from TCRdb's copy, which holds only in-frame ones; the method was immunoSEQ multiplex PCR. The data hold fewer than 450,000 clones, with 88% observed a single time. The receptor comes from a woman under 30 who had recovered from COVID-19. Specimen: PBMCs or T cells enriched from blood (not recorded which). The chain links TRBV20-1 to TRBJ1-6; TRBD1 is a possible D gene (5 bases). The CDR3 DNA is TGCAGTGCTAGTCAGGGAATTCGGAATTCACCCCTCCACTTT. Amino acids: CSASQGIRNSPLHF.